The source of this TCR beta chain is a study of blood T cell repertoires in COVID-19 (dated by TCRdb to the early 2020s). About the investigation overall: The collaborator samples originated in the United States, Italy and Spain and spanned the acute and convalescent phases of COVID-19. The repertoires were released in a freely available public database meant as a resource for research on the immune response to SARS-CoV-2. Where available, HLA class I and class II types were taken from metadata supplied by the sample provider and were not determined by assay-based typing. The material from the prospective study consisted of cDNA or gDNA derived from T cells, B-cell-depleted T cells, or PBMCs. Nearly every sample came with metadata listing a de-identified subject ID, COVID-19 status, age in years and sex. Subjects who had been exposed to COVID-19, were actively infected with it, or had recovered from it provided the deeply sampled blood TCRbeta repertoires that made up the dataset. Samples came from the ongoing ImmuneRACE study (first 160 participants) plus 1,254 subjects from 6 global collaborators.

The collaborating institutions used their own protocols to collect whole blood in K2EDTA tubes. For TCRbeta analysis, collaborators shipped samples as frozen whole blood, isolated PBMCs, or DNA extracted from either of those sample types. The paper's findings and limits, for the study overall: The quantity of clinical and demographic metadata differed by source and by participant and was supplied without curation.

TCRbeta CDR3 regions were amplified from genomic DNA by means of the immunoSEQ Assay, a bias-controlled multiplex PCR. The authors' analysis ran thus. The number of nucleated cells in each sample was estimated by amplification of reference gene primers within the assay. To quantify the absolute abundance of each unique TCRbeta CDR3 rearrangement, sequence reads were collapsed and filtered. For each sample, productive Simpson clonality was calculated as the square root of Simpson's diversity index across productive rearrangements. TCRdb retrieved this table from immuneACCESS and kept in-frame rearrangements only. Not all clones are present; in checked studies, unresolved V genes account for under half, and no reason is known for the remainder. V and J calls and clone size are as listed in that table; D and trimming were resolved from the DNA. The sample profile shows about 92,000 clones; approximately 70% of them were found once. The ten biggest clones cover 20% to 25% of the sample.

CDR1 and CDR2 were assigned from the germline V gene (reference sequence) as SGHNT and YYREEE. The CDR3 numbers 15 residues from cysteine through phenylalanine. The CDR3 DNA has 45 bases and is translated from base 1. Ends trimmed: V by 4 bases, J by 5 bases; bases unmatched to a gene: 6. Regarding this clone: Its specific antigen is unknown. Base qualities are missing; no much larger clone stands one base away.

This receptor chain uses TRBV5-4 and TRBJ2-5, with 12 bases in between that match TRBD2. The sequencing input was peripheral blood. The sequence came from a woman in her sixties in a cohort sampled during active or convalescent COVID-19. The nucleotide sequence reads TGTGCCAGCAGCCTAAGGACTAGCGGGGACGAGACCCAGTACTTC. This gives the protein CASSLRTSGDETQYF.